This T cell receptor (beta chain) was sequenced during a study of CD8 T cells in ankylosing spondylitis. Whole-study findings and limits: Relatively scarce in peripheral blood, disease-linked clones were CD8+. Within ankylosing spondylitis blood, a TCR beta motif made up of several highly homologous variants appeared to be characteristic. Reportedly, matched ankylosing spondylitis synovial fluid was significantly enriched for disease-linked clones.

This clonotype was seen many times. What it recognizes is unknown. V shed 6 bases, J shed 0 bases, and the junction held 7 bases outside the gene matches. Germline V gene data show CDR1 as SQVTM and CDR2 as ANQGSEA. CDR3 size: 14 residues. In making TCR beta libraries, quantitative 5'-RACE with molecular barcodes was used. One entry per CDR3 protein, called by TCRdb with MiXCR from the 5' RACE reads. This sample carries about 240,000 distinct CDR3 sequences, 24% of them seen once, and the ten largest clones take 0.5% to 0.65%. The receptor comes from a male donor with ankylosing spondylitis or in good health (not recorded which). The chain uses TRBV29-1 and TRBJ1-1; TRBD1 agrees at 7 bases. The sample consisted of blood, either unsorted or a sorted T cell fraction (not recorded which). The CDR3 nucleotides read TGCAGCGTGAGGGGACAGTCCATGAACACTGAAGCTTTCTTT. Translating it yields CSVRGQSMNTEAFF.